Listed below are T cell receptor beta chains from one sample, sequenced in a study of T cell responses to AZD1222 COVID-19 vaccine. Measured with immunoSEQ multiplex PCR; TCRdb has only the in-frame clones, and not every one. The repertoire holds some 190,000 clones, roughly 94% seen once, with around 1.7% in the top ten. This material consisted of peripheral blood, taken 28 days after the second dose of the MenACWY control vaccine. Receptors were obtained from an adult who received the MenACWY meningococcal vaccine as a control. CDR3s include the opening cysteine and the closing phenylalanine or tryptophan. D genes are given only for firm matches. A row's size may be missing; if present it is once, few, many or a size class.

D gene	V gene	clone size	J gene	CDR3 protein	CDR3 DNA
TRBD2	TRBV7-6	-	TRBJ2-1	CASSPSSGSYNEQFF	TGTGCCAGCAGCCCCAGTAGCGGGAGTTACAATGAGCAGTTCTTC
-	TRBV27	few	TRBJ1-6	CASSLSKSGPGRSPLHF	TGTGCCAGCAGTTTATCGAAATCGGGCCCAGGGAGGTCACCCCTCCACTTT
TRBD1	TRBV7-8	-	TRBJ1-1	CASSLDRTGNTEAFF	TGTGCCAGCAGCTTAGATCGGACAGGGAACACTGAAGCTTTCTTT
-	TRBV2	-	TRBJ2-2	CASGLYTGELFF	TGTGCCAGCGGGCTGTACACCGGGGAGCTGTTTTTT
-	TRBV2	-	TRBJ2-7	CASSETVAAVVYEQYF	TGTGCCAGCAGTGAAACGGTAGCGGCTGTGGTCTACGAGCAGTACTTC
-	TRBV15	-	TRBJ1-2	CATSRDLGYTF	TGTGCCACCAGCAGAGATCTAGGCTACACCTTC
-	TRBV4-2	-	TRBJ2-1	CASSQGTGEQFF	TGTGCCAGCAGCCAAGGCACAGGGGAGCAGTTCTTC
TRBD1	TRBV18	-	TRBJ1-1	CASSPGTDTEAFF	TGTGCCAGCTCACCCGGGACAGACACTGAAGCTTTCTTT
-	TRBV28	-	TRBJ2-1	CASSRWPDNEQFF	TGTGCCAGCAGCCGTTGGCCAGACAATGAGCAGTTCTTC
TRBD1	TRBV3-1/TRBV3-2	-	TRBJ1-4	CASSWGQHNEKLFF	TGTGCCAGCAGCTGGGGACAGCATAATGAAAAACTGTTTTTT
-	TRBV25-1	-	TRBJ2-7	CASFGGYEQYF	TGTGCCAGCTTCGGGGGATACGAGCAGTACTTC
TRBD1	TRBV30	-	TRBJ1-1	CAWRRGPGTNTEAFF	TGTGCCTGGAGAAGGGGGCCCGGGACGAACACTGAAGCTTTCTTT
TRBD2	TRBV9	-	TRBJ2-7	CASSVGREGLYEQYF	TGTGCCAGCAGCGTCGGACGGGAGGGTCTATACGAGCAGTACTTC
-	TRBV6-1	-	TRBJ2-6	CASSEDLQDSGANVLTF	TGTGCCAGCAGTGAAGACCTACAGGACTCTGGGGCCAACGTCCTGACTTTC
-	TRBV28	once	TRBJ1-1	CASSPIDTEAFF	TGTGCCAGCAGCCCTATCGACACTGAAGCTTTCTTT
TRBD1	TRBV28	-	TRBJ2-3	CASSPDRGRVSATQYF	TGTGCCAGCAGTCCGGACAGGGGGCGCGTGTCGGCTACGCAGTATTTT
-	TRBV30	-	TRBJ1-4	CAWSAFERAEKLFF	TGTGCCTGGAGCGCCTTCGAGAGGGCTGAAAAACTGTTTTTT
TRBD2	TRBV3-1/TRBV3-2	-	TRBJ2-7	CASSQGISGKTYEQYF	TGTGCCAGCAGCCAAGGTATTAGCGGGAAGACCTACGAGCAGTACTTC
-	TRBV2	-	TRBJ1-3	CASRRGDSGNTIYF	TGTGCCAGCAGGCGGGGGGACTCTGGAAACACCATATATTTT
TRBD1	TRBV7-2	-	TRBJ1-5	CASSPDSGQVGNQPQHF	TGTGCCAGCAGCCCGGACTCGGGACAGGTTGGCAATCAGCCCCAGCATTTT
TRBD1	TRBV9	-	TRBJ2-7	CASSDPNRGYEQYF	TGTGCCAGCAGCGACCCGAACAGGGGCTACGAGCAGTACTTC
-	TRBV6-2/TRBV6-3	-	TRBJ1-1	CASSFDGQGPAFF	TGTGCCAGCAGTTTTGATGGTCAGGGGCCAGCTTTCTTT
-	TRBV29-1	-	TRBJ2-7	CSAVGGRSSYEQYF	TGCAGCGCTGTGGGCGGCAGGAGCTCCTACGAGCAGTACTTC
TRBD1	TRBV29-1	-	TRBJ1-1	CSAPTGGISTEAFF	TGCAGCGCCCCTACAGGGGGGATCTCCACTGAAGCTTTCTTT
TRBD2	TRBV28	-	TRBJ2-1	CASSFPGLAAYNEQFF	TGTGCCAGCAGTTTCCCTGGACTAGCGGCTTACAATGAGCAGTTCTTC
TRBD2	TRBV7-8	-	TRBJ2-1	CASRRSGRSSYNEQFF	TGTGCCAGCAGACGTAGCGGGAGGTCGTCCTACAATGAGCAGTTCTTC
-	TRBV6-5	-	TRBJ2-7	CASGPNSDLYEQYF	TGTGCCAGCGGACCTAATTCAGACCTATACGAGCAGTACTTC
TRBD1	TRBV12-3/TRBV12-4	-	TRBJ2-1	CASKDRNLNEQFF	TGTGCCAGCAAGGACAGGAATCTCAATGAGCAGTTCTTC
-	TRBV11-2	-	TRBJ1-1	CASSLAGWTEAFF	TGTGCCAGCAGCTTAGCGGGTTGGACTGAAGCTTTCTTT
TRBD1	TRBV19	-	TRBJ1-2	CASSIRTGGNYGYTF	TGTGCCAGTAGTATCCGGACAGGGGGCAACTATGGCTACACCTTC